Below, 20 T cell receptor beta chains from the same sample are listed, as sequenced in a study of CD4+ T cells in melanoma (dated 2022 in TCRdb). Receptor libraries were prepared by the immunoSEQ multiplex PCR assay. The clones in this table, taken by TCRdb from immuneACCESS, are in-frame only. Not every clone is retained; where verified, under half of the shortfall comes from an unresolved V gene, and the cause of the rest is unknown. Recorded for this sample are about 10,000 clones; more than 60% of them occurred a single time. The ten largest clones capture about 24% of the sample. Sample: cells from a culture (not recorded whether cultured in vitro). The origin of the receptors is a human donor with melanoma.

The V and J genes are TRBV5-8 and TRBJ1-1; D is undetermined. The CDR3 covers 13 residues. With 4 bases removed from V and 0 bases from J, the gap between germline ends came to 7 bases. Germline CDR1 SGHTS, CDR2 YDEGEE. In nucleotides, the CDR3 is TGTGCCAGCAGCCCACGGATGAACACTGAAGCTTTCTTT. Amino acid sequence: CASSPRMNTEAFF.

The J gene is TRBJ2-2, the V gene TRBV5-1; D unclear. Trimming pared 4 bases from V and 6 bases from J, leaving 10 bases between. Germline CDR1 is SGHRS and CDR2 is YFSETQ. This CDR3 contains 13 residues. The CDR3 nucleotides are TGCGCCAGCAGCGCTGTGGTCTCCGGGGAGCTGTTTTTT. This sequence encodes CASSAVVSGELFF.

This sequence joins TRBV4-1 and TRBJ2-6; D assignment may be TRBD1 or TRBD2 (5 bases each). The CDR3 loop spans 15 amino acids. CDR1 is MGHRA and CDR2 is YSYEKL in the germline V gene. The V end lost 0 bases, the J end lost 9 bases, and 12 bases lay between the germline ends. CDR3 nucleotide sequence: TGCGCCAGCAGCCAAGATGAGGGGCACCGCAACGTCCTGACTTTC. It specifies CASSQDEGHRNVLTF.

V and J are TRBV4-1 and TRBJ2-1; D is possibly TRBD2 (7 bases). The CDR3 spans 17 residues. Germline V lookup: CDR1 MGHRA, CDR2 YSYEKL. The V gene lost 1 base and the J gene lost 7 bases, with 20 bases spanning the gap. CDR3 loop: CASSQGARGPVLNEQFF. The CDR3 nucleotides are TGCGCCAGCAGCCAAGGGGCGCGGGGGCCAGTCCTTAATGAGCAGTTCTTC.

In DNA form, the CDR3 reads TGTGCCAGCAGCCTAACTGTCCAAGGCTACACCTTC. Translating gives CASSLTVQGYTF. The J gene is TRBJ1-2, the V gene TRBV12-3 or TRBV12-4; D gene uncertain. CDR3 length equals 12 residues. Trimming stripped 6 bases from V and 8 bases from J, with 13 bases between.

The gene calls are TRBV3-1 (or the pseudogene TRBV3-2) and TRBJ2-1, with a weak D call TRBD1 (5 bases). V lost 8 bases and J lost 1, with 9 bases in between. The CDR3 is made up of 13 amino acids. CDR1 LGHDT and CDR2 YNNKEL come from the germline V gene (reference sequence). CDR3 amino acids: CASGDRSYNEQFF. The CDR3 DNA reads TGTGCCAGCGGTGACAGATCCTACAATGAGCAGTTCTTC.

The chain employs TRBV6-5 and TRBJ1-3, with unresolved D. The CDR3 runs to 14 residues. The germline gives CDR1 MNHEY, CDR2 SVGAGI. The germline V and J ends were trimmed by 7 bases and 8 bases, with 18 bases remaining between them. The CDR3 bases are TGTGCCAGCAATCGGGAGAGGAGCTTTGACACCATATATTTT. This encodes CASNRERSFDTIYF.

The rearrangement uses TRBV6-5 and TRBJ1-2, with D hard to call. CDR3 size: 14 residues. Trimming took 1 base from V and 2 from J, leaving 8 bases between them. Germline V gives CDR1 MNHEY, CDR2 SVGAGI. In DNA, the CDR3 is TGTGCCAGCAGTTACTTTGGAGGAAACTATGGCTACACCTTC. Protein sequence: CASSYFGGNYGYTF.

This clone was recorded once. This rearrangement joins TRBV5-1 to TRBJ1-1; TRBD1 agrees at 7 bases. With 0 bases clipped from V and 5 bases from J, the junction kept 7 bases outside the gene matches. Per the germline V gene, CDR1 is SGHRS and CDR2 is YFSETQ. The CDR3 has 15 amino acids. This CDR3 reads CASSLATGVGTEAFF. CDR3 nucleotide sequence: TGCGCCAGCAGCTTGGCCACAGGGGTCGGGACTGAAGCTTTCTTT.

This clone has only a few counts. This chain joins TRBV12-3 or TRBV12-4 and TRBJ1-5, with 7 bases matching TRBD1. Trimming at V came to 3 bases and at J to 7 bases, leaving 3 bases not matched to a gene. The CDR3 extends over 13 amino acids. CDR3 nucleotide sequence: TGTGCCAGCAGTTTCAGCAGGGGGCAGCCCCAGCATTTT. Translation gives CASSFSRGQPQHF.

This CDR3 is CASSQGRTGTRRIETQYF. The CDR3 DNA follows: TGTGCCAGCAGCCAAGGTAGAACCGGGACCCGGAGGATAGAGACCCAGTACTTC. The V gene is TRBV3-1 (or the pseudogene TRBV3-2), the J gene TRBJ2-5; D assignment may be TRBD1 or TRBD2 (5 bases each). Germline V gene sequence: CDR1 LGHDT, CDR2 YNNKEL (reference sequence). V was pared by 1 base and J by 4 bases, with 22 bases between. This CDR3 comprises 18 residues.

V gene TRBV18 combines with J gene TRBJ2-7; possible D gene TRBD2, 5 bases. Trimming removed 3 bases from V and 2 bases from J, with 5 bases in between. The CDR3 runs to 12 residues. CDR1 and CDR2 (germline): KGHSH, LQKENI. CDR3: CASSPGAYEQYF. CDR3 sequence (DNA): TGTGCCAGCTCACCCGGGGCCTACGAGCAGTACTTC.

The sample holds one count of this clone. The chain uses TRBV4-1 and TRBJ1-2, with unresolved D. CDR1 is MGHRA, CDR2 YSYEKL, per germline. The CDR3 consists of 15 residues. The ends were cut back, 0 bases at V and 3 bases at J, with 11 bases in the middle. The CDR3 sequence is CASSQDWERHYGYTF. In nucleotides, the CDR3 is TGCGCCAGCAGCCAAGATTGGGAGAGGCACTATGGCTACACCTTC.

This chain links TRBV19 with TRBJ1-1; D gene ambiguous. Germline CDR1 and CDR2: LNHDA and SQIVND (reference sequence). V was shortened by 2 bases and J by 6 bases, with 4 bases between the two germline ends. This CDR3 is built from 11 residues. The CDR3 DNA is TGTGCCAGTAGTATATACGCTGAAGCTTTCTTT. Amino acid sequence: CASSIYAEAFF.

This clone was counted only a few times. In DNA form, the CDR3 reads TGTGCCAGCAGCTTACGGGGGGGCCTGGGTACAGATACGCAGTATTTT. Residues: CASSLRGGLGTDTQYF. J is TRBJ2-3 and V is TRBV7-9; 8 bases fit TRBD2. The CDR3 runs to 16 residues. From germline, CDR1 is SEHNR and CDR2 FQNEAQ (reference sequence). V was pared by 2 bases and J by 3 bases, with 7 bases of the junction left unmatched.

This clone was counted only a few times. The genes are TRBV11-2 and TRBJ2-2, with D hard to call. The CDR3 covers 15 residues. The germline V gene encodes CDR1 SGHAT and CDR2 FQNNGV. V was pared by 5 bases and J by 8 bases, with 18 bases between. The CDR3 DNA reads as TGTGCCAGCAGCCTGGTTAAGGTTTCAACGGGGGAGCTGTTTTTT. This codes for CASSLVKVSTGELFF. Together with reference TRBV11-2 and TRBJ2-2, the CDR3 gives the full variable domain: EAGVAQSPRYKIIEKRQSVAFWCNPISGHATLYWYQQILGQGPKLLIQFQNNGVVDDSQLPKDRFSAERLKGVDSTLKIQPAKLEDSAVYLCASSLVKVSTGELFFGEGSRLTVL.

The chain has TRBV6-5 and TRBJ1-2; tentative D call: TRBD1 (5 bases). The CDR3 is 14 residues long. Germline V gene data show CDR1 as MNHEY and CDR2 as SVGAGI. The V and J ends lost 7 bases and 7 bases respectively, with 19 bases between them. This CDR3 is CASINIRGVRGYTF. In nucleotides, the CDR3 is TGTGCCAGCATTAACATTCGGGGGGTACGTGGCTACACCTTC.

The V and J genes are TRBV7-8 and TRBJ1-2, with 8 bases aligning to TRBD1. This CDR3 spans 15 amino acids. From germline, CDR1 is SGHVS and CDR2 FQNEAQ. The V and J ends lost 5 bases and 8 bases, in that order; junction bases with no gene match: 13. Here the CDR3 DNA reads TGTGCCAGCAGCCCGGCCCATCAGGGGGCGAGAGGCTACACCTTC. Its translation is CASSPAHQGARGYTF. Together with reference TRBV7-8 and TRBJ1-2, the CDR3 gives the full variable domain: GAGVSQSPRYKVAKRGQDVALRCDPISGHVSLFWYQQALGQGPEFLTYFQNEAQLDKSGLPSDRFFAERPEGSVSTLKIQRTQQEDSAVYLCASSPAHQGARGYTFGSGTRLTVV.

The rearrangement uses TRBV4-1 and TRBJ2-7; D might be TRBD1 (6 bases). V lost 0 bases and J lost 3, with 12 bases in between. Per germline, CDR1 MGHRA and CDR2 YSYEKL. The CDR3 consists of 15 residues. Here the CDR3 DNA reads TGCGCCAGCAGCCAAGATAGGGGGACCCACTACGAGCAGTACTTC. It is translated as CASSQDRGTHYEQYF.

The chain recombines TRBV10-3 with TRBJ1-1; D is undetermined. Germline CDR1 reads ENHRY; CDR2 reads SYGVKD. This CDR3 region has 15 residues. V lost 3 bases and J lost 4, with 15 bases in between. CDR3 sequence (DNA): TGTGCCATCAGTGATGCTGGGCCGTCGTTCACTGAAGCTTTCTTT. Amino acid sequence: CAISDAGPSFTEAFF.